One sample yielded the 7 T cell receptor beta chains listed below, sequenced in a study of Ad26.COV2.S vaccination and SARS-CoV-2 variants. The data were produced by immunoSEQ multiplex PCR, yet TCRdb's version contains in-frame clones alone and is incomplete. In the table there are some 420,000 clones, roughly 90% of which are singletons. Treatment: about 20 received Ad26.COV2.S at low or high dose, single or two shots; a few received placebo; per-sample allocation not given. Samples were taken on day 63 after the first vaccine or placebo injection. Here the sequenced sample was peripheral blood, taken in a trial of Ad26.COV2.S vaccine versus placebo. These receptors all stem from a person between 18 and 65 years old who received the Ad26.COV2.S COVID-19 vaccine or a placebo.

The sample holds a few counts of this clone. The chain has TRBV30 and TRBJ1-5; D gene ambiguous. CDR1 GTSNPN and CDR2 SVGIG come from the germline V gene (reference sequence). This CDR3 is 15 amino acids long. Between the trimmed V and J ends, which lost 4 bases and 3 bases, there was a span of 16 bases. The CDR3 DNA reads TGTGCCTGGACCGCGACGAAGGGTCTCAATCAGCCCCAGCATTTT. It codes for CAWTATKGLNQPQHF.

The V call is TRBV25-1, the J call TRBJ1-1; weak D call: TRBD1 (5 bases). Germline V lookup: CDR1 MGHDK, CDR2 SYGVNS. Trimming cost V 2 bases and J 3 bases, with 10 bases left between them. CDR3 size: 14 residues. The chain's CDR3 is CASSERGADTEAFF. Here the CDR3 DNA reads TGTGCCAGCAGTGAAAGAGGGGCGGACACTGAAGCTTTCTTT. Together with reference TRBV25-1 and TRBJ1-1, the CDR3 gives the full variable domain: EADIYQTPRYLVIGTGKKITLECSQTMGHDKMYWYQQDPGMELHLIHYSYGVNSTEKGDLSSESTVSRIRTEHFPLTLESARPSHTSQYLCASSERGADTEAFFGQGTRLTVV.

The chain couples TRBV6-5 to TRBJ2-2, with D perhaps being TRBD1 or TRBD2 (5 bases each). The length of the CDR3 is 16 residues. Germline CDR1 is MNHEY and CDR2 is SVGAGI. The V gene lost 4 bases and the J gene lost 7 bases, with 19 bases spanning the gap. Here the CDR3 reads CASSWPGPRDHGELFF. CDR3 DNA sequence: TGTGCCAGCAGTTGGCCGGGACCCCGGGATCACGGGGAGCTGTTTTTT.

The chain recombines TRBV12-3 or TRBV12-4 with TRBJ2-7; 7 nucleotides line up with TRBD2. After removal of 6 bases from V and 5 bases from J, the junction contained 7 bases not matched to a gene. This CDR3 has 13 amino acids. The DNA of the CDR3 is TGTGCCAGCAGGCTGGGGGGAGGGGACGAGCAGTACTTC. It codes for CASRLGGGDEQYF.

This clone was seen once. As DNA, the CDR3 is TGTGCCAGCAGTGGAGATGGGACAGGGGAACAGCCCCAGCATTTT. It encodes CASSGDGTGEQPQHF. The chain couples TRBV28 to TRBJ1-5; 10 bases fit TRBD1. Trimming cost V 5 bases and J 7 bases; bases outside gene matches: 8. The CDR3 contains 15 residues. Germline CDR1 reads MDHEN; CDR2 reads SYDVKM.

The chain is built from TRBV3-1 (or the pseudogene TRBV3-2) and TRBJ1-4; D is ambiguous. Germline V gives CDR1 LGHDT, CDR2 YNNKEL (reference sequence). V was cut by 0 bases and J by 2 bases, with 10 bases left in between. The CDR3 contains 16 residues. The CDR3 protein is CASSQDLPSTNEKLFF. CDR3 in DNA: TGTGCCAGCAGCCAAGATCTTCCGAGTACTAATGAAAAACTGTTTTTT.

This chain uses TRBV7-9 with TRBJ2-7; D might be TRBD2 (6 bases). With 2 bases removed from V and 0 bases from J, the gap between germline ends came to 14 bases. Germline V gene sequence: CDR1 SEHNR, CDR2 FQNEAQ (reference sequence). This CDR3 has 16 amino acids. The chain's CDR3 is CASSLTRGGSSYEQYF. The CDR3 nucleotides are TGTGCCAGCAGCTTAACCCGTGGAGGGAGCTCCTACGAGCAGTACTTC.